This T cell receptor (beta chain) was observed in a study of graft-versus-host responses after intestinal transplantation. Study information: Transplant recipients had multivisceral, liver-intestinal, or isolated intestinal grafts. Findings and caveats of the study: The authors found GvH clones in recipient marrow, some appearing first in ileum or blood.

Libraries were prepared by immunoSEQ multiplex PCR; TCRdb keeps only in-frame clonotypes and omits some of them. The table lists 90,000 to 130,000 clones, 85% to 95% of them singletons. The CDR3 extends over 14 amino acids. With 0 bases removed from V and 2 bases from J, the gap between germline ends came to 5 bases. The V gene's germline CDR1 is SEHNR and CDR2 FQNEAQ (reference sequence). A word on this clone: Its antigen is still unknown.

This sequence originates from a human donor who was the organ donor for an intestinal transplant. The chain carries TRBV7-9 and TRBJ2-1; D remains ambiguous. This material consisted of unstimulated CD8+ T cells sorted from spleen or lymph node cells, taken before transplant. The CDR3 region has the DNA TGTGCCAGCAGCTTAGCGGGTCCCTACAATGAGCAGTTCTTC. Translated: CASSLAGPYNEQFF.